The 3 T cell receptor beta chains listed next were all sequenced from one sample in a study of CXCR3-negative and CXCR3-positive naive CD8 T cells. Study-wide findings and caveats: Higher TRB CDR3 hydrophobicity marked CXCR3-positive naive cells relative to CXCR3-negative naive cells.

Their recognized antigens are unknown. Via 5' RACE with UMI labels, TRB cDNA libraries were prepared. TCRdb processed the 5' RACE reads again and assigns one entry to each CDR3 protein, with no DNA. The listing records approximately 130,000 distinct CDR3 sequences. Source material: naive CXCR3+ CD8+ T cells from blood. The sample's subset: CD45RO-CCR7+CD27+CD95- naive CD8+ T cells expressing CXCR3 (TNR3+). The receptors were sampled from a human donor in good health. Some clones in this sample may be carry-over from other donors' samples.

The rearrangement uses TRBV27 and TRBJ1-4; the D call from TCRdb, TRBD1, cannot be confirmed without DNA. The CDR3 has 16 residues. Germline lookup yields CDR1 MNHEY and CDR2 SMNVEV (reference sequence). CDR3 sequence: CASSSPGQKFNEKLFF.

V gene TRBV28 combines with J gene TRBJ2-7; the D gene TCRdb calls, TRBD2, cannot be checked with no DNA. The CDR3 is made up of 13 amino acids. Germline V CDR1 and CDR2: MDHEN, SYDVKM. The CDR3 sequence is CASNPPGGYEQYF.

The chain combines TRBV29-1 with TRBJ1-2. Germline CDR1 reads SQVTM; CDR2 reads ANQGSEA. The CDR3 is made up of 12 amino acids. The CDR3 loop is CSVEDLVAFYTF.